The 15 T cell receptor beta chains presented below share a single source sample, sequenced in a study of T-cell reconstitution after alpha-beta-depleted transplantation in children (dated by TCRdb to between 2015 and 2016). Interpreted using the paper, the treatment or condition label stands for: allogeneic hematopoietic cell transplantation with graft depleted of TCRalphabeta T cells and CD19 B cells. Library preparation employed PCR. TCRdb records Illumina HiSeq 2500 as the sequencer. Molecular barcoding was employed in the preparation of TCR libraries, with unique molecular identifiers being used to normalize TCRbeta repertoire quantification. The public reads were reprocessed in TCRdb via fastp at Q25 and MiXCR, keeping in-frame beta chains. A single entry per CDR3 protein holds the most common genes and DNA from its merged rows. The sample records a few hundred thousand distinct CDR3 sequences, around a tenth of which are singletons. The top ten constitute roughly a quarter of the sample.

Sequencing was performed on peripheral blood, taken 180 days after TCRalphabeta/CD19-depleted stem cell transplant. These receptors were collected from a male patient between 2 and 15 years old who had a stem cell transplant for chronic granulomatous disease, so the T cells may come from the graft donor.

The table lists this clonotype with many counts. This chain connects TRBV11-2 to TRBJ2-7; 12 bases align to TRBD2. V gave up 1 base and J gave up 3 bases; unmatched junction bases: 4. CDR3 length: 16 residues. The germline gives CDR1 SGHAT, CDR2 FQNNGV. The CDR3 bases are TGTGCCAGCAGCTTAGCCGGGACTAGCGGGCACTACGAGCAGTACTTC. This sequence encodes CASSLAGTSGHYEQYF.

This clonotype was seen repeatedly, ten times or more. V and J are TRBV12-3 or TRBV12-4 and TRBJ2-1, with 9 bases identical to TRBD1. The CDR3 length is 12 residues. Trimming at V came to 6 bases and at J to 6 bases, leaving 0 bases not matched to a gene. DNA of the CDR3: TGTGCCAGCAGGGACAGGGGCAATGAGCAGTTCTTC. Translating it yields CASRDRGNEQFF.

On this clonotype itself: A much larger clone lies a single base off, so this may be a read error. The chain uses TRBV20-1 and TRBJ1-2; TRBD1 is a possible D gene (6 bases). The CDR3 has 14 residues. Per the germline V gene, CDR1 is DFQATT and CDR2 is SNEGSKA (reference sequence). Here the CDR3 DNA reads TGCAGTGCTAGAGTTATAACAGGGCCCTATGGCCACACCTTC. This codes for CSARVITGPYGHTF.

Many counts were recorded for this clonotype. This rearrangement joins TRBV5-1 to TRBJ2-2; no firm D call. The CDR3 is made up of 13 amino acids. The germline V gene encodes CDR1 SGHRS and CDR2 YFSETQ. V gave up 4 bases and J gave up 2 bases, with 6 bases separating them. The CDR3 bases are TGCGCCAGCAGCCCAATTAACACCGGGGAGCTGTTTTTT. Translating it yields CASSPINTGELFF.

The sample holds many counts of this clonotype. The gene calls are TRBV7-6 and TRBJ2-3; 9 bases are a match to TRBD1. The V gene's germline CDR1 is SGHVS and CDR2 FNYEAQ. The CDR3 totals 18 residues. After removal of 2 bases from V and 0 bases from J, the junction contained 9 bases not matched to a gene. The CDR3 DNA follows: TGTGCCAGCAGCTTAAGGGGGACAGGGCTTGCCAGCACAGATACGCAGTATTTT. This sequence encodes CASSLRGTGLASTDTQYF.

Ten or more counts support this clonotype. This sequence joins TRBV20-1 and TRBJ2-7; D is perhaps TRBD1 (6 bases). The CDR3 contains 15 residues. Germline V gene data show CDR1 as DFQATT and CDR2 as SNEGSKA (reference sequence). Trimming took 0 bases from V and 5 from J, leaving 17 bases between them. The chain's CDR3 is CSARDLQGRMNEQYF. The CDR3 nucleotides read TGCAGTGCTAGAGATCTGCAGGGGAGAATGAACGAGCAGTACTTC.

This clonotype came up many times. V usage is TRBV28 and J usage is TRBJ1-5, with TRBD1 identical over 7 bases. With 2 bases clipped from V and 6 bases from J, the junction kept 10 bases outside the gene matches. The CDR3 totals 16 residues. Germline CDR1 is MDHEN and CDR2 is SYDVKM. CDR3 sequence (DNA): TGTGCCAGCAGTTTAGGGTCCAGGGGGTGGTTTCAGCCCCAGCATTTT. Amino acids: CASSLGSRGWFQPQHF.

This clonotype was seen repeatedly, ten times or more. The junction and the germline gene differ at one end; a read error may be behind it. The genes are TRBV7-8 and TRBJ2-1; D is perhaps TRBD1 (5 bases). From germline, CDR1 is SGHVS and CDR2 FQNEAQ. The CDR3 totals 13 residues. Here the CDR3 DNA reads TGCCGCTCCCCTGACAGCTCGAACAATGAGCAGTTCTTC. It codes for CRSPDSSNNEQFF.

This clonotype came up a few times. The chain is built from TRBV2 and TRBJ2-7; D may be TRBD1 (5 bases). The CDR3 length is 14 residues. The V and J ends lost 6 bases and 6 bases respectively, with 18 bases between them. Germline loops: CDR1 SNHLY, CDR2 FYNNEI. The CDR3 loop reads CASRGAPSLGEQYF. In nucleotides, the CDR3 is TGTGCCAGCAGAGGGGCTCCCTCCTTGGGCGAGCAGTACTTC.

This clonotype was seen ten or more times. The V call is TRBV10-3, the J call TRBJ2-7; possible D gene TRBD1, 5 bases. There are 14 residues in the CDR3. The V and J ends lost 5 bases and 3 bases respectively, with 14 bases between them. The V gene's germline CDR1 is ENHRY and CDR2 SYGVKD. This chain's CDR3 is CAISPSPGNYEQYF. CDR3 bases: TGTGCCATCAGTCCCAGCCCAGGGAACTACGAGCAGTACTTC.

This clonotype has ten or more counts. This chain connects TRBV13 to TRBJ2-7, with TRBD1 matching 7 bases. Germline CDR1 and CDR2: PRHDT and FYEKMQ (reference sequence). With V trimmed by 3 bases and J by 7 bases, 12 bases remained unmatched. This CDR3 region has 15 residues. CDR3 coding DNA: TGTGCCAGCAGCTTTGTACAGGGGAGAGTCTATGAGCAGTACTTC. It encodes CASSFVQGRVYEQYF.

The sample holds many counts of this clonotype. The chain links TRBV7-6 to TRBJ1-5, with a tentative D call TRBD1 (5 bases). Deletions cut 5 bases from V and 0 bases from J, with 14 bases between. This CDR3 is built from 16 residues. Germline V gene sequence: CDR1 SGHVS, CDR2 FNYEAQ. The CDR3 DNA reads as TGTGCCAGCAGCCAGGGACCGCTGTATAGCAATCAGCCCCAGCATTTT. This translates into CASSQGPLYSNQPQHF.

This clonotype appeared many times. The CDR3 region is CARSGALNTEAFF. Written as DNA, the CDR3 is TGCGCCCGCTCCGGGGCCTTGAACACTGAAGCTTTCTTT. V gene TRBV10-1 combines with J gene TRBJ1-1; perhaps TRBD1 as D (5 bases). This CDR3 region has 13 residues. From germline, CDR1 is WNHNN and CDR2 SYGVQD (reference sequence). V lost 11 bases and J lost 0, with 13 bases in between.

This clonotype appeared many times. The CDR3 nucleotides are TGCGCCAGCAGCTTGTGGGGAGTGGGGTACGAGCAGTACTTC. It translates to CASSLWGVGYEQYF. This chain joins TRBV5-1 and TRBJ2-7; TRBD2 might be the D (5 bases). CDR3 length: 14 amino acids. Germline values: CDR1 SGHRS, CDR2 YFSETQ. V was shortened by 1 base and J by 4 bases, with 12 bases between the two germline ends.

At least ten counts were recorded for this clonotype. V and J are TRBV12-3 or TRBV12-4 and TRBJ2-1; 8 positions agree with TRBD1. Unmatched junction bases numbered 1, after V lost 0 bases and J lost 6 bases. The CDR3 totals 14 residues. The CDR3: CASSLAGTGNEQFF. The CDR3 nucleotides are TGTGCCAGCAGTTTAGCGGGGACAGGCAATGAGCAGTTCTTC.